The 11 T cell receptor beta chains listed next were all sequenced from one sample in a study of regulatory T cells in long-lasting Graves disease. The sample's time point: newly diagnosed GD, antithyroid drugs for less than 3 months. With RNA extracted from PBMCs as input, the TCR library was made. Construction of TCR beta libraries relied on iRepertoire HTBI primers and on Arm-PCR targeting CDR3 regions. TCRdb ran MiXCR on the multiplex PCR reads and lists one entry per CDR3 protein. This sample has a few hundred thousand distinct CDR3 sequences; 14% to 15% occur once, and the top ten carry 7.8%. The same sample was also studied in work on T cells in Graves' hyperthyroidism and ophthalmopathy.

Material: peripheral blood mononuclear cells (PBMCs), obtained at new diagnosis, from a patient treated with antithyroid drugs. These TCRs come from a woman between 40 and 50 years old with Graves disease.

This clonotype has only a few counts. The J gene is TRBJ2-2, the V gene TRBV9; no clear D gene. The V end was cut by 6 bases, the J end by 5 bases, with 5 bases between. Germline assignment: CDR1 SGDLS and CDR2 YYNGEE. The CDR3 totals 11 residues. The CDR3 DNA sequence: TGTGCCAGCATGAAGACCGGGGAGCTGTTTTTT. Its translation is CASMKTGELFF.

Many counts were recorded for this clonotype. CDR3 residues: CASSLNSNSEKLFF. CDR3 DNA: TGTGCCAGCAGCTTGAACAGCAACAGTGAAAAACTGTTTTTT. The chain employs TRBV7-6 and TRBJ1-4; D is unresolved. This CDR3 contains 14 residues. The germline V and J ends were trimmed by 3 bases and 7 bases, with 12 bases remaining between them. Germline V gives CDR1 SGHVS, CDR2 FNYEAQ.

To note about this clonotype: A much larger clone lies one base from this, so it may be a read error. The final CDR3 position lacks the conserved phenylalanine or tryptophan, pointing to a likely read error. The genes are TRBV14 and TRBJ2-3; 7 bases align to TRBD1. The ends lost 0 bases at V and 2 bases at J; junction bases unmatched: 5. This CDR3 is 16 amino acids long. The germline CDR1 and CDR2 sequences are SGHDN and FVKESK. This chain's CDR3 is CASSQDQQGNTDTQYL. The CDR3 DNA reads as TGTGCCAGCAGCCAAGACCAACAGGGGAACACAGATACGCAGTATTTA.

V usage is TRBV10-3 and J usage is TRBJ1-2; D gene ambiguous. Per germline, CDR1 ENHRY and CDR2 SYGVKD. The CDR3 totals 15 residues. Trimming removed 0 bases from V and 2 bases from J, with 10 bases in between. Here the CDR3 reads CAISESSGINYGYTF. For the CDR3, the DNA is TGTGCCATCAGTGAGTCTTCAGGAATAAACTATGGCTACACCTTC.

This clonotype has a count of ten or more. V and J are TRBV28 and TRBJ1-2; perhaps TRBD1 as D (5 bases). Deletions cut 6 bases from V and 4 bases from J, with 18 bases between. The CDR3 extends over 15 amino acids. Germline CDR1 is MDHEN and CDR2 is SYDVKM. CDR3 sequence reads: CASRKPQGGGYGYTF. The CDR3 DNA sequence: TGTGCCAGCAGAAAACCCCAGGGTGGAGGCTATGGCTACACCTTC.

In this sample, this clonotype turned up a few times. J is TRBJ1-5 and V is TRBV4-1; tentative D call: TRBD1 (5 bases). CDR1 MGHRA and CDR2 YSYEKL come from the germline V gene. The V gene lost 4 bases and the J gene lost 3 bases, with 13 bases spanning the gap. The CDR3 loop spans 15 amino acids. Written as DNA, the CDR3 is TGCGCCAGCAGCCTCGAGCCGGGGCCCAATCAGCCCCAGCATTTT. Residues: CASSLEPGPNQPQHF.

This clonotype was counted at least ten times. This chain joins TRBV5-8 and TRBJ2-1; TRBD2 matches 11 bases. The germline gives CDR1 SGHTS, CDR2 YDEGEE. V was pared by 3 bases and J by 7 bases, with 9 bases of the junction left unmatched. CDR3 length: 16 amino acids. CDR3 in amino acids: CASSWGGTSGGNEQFF. The CDR3 DNA is TGTGCCAGCAGCTGGGGAGGGACTAGCGGAGGGAATGAGCAGTTCTTC.

This clonotype was recorded at least ten times. This chain connects TRBV7-9 to TRBJ2-7; a weak D match, TRBD2 (6 bases). The germline V and J ends were trimmed by 4 bases and 0 bases, with 16 bases remaining between them. The CDR3 loop spans 16 amino acids. Germline loops: CDR1 SEHNR, CDR2 FQNEAQ (reference sequence). The CDR3 protein is CASSSGTVLSSYEQYF. The CDR3 DNA sequence: TGTGCCAGCAGCTCCGGGACTGTACTTAGCTCCTACGAGCAGTACTTC.

This clonotype was seen repeatedly, ten times or more. J is TRBJ2-5 and V is TRBV7-2; 10 bases fit TRBD2. The CDR3 runs to 14 residues. Trimming removed 5 bases from V and 10 bases from J; junction bases left unmatched: 10. The V gene's germline CDR1 is SGHTA and CDR2 FQGNSA. CDR3 in amino acids: CASSKGLAAEDQYF. CDR3 DNA sequence: TGTGCCAGCAGCAAAGGACTAGCGGCAGAGGACCAGTACTTC.

This clonotype was recorded at least ten times. CDR3 loop: CAIRSDRGENIQYF. CDR3 nucleotides: TGTGCCATCAGATCCGACAGGGGCGAAAACATTCAGTACTTC. V usage is TRBV10-3 and J usage is TRBJ2-4; the match to TRBD1 covers 8 bases. This CDR3 is built from 14 residues. The J segment lost 5 bases and the V segment lost 6 bases, leaving 6 bases of the junction unmatched. Germline V gene sequence: CDR1 ENHRY, CDR2 SYGVKD.

The rearrangement joins TRBV6-2 or TRBV6-3 to TRBJ1-5; 7 bases agree with TRBD1. Germline values: CDR1 MNHEY, CDR2 SVGEGT. After removal of 5 bases from V and 6 bases from J, the junction contained 13 bases not matched to a gene. The CDR3 covers 16 residues. The CDR3 is CASSETFQGEGQPQHF. The CDR3 DNA follows: TGTGCCAGCAGTGAAACCTTCCAGGGGGAGGGTCAGCCCCAGCATTTT.